The rows below give T cell receptor beta chains drawn from one sample of a study of blood T cell repertoires in COVID-19. TCRdb's table, derived via immunoSEQ multiplex PCR, lists solely in-frame clones and lacks some. The sample includes around 25,000 clones, 90% seen only once; the top ten take 11%. The source material was peripheral blood. These receptors were obtained from a man aged 65 to 85 with acute or convalescent COVID-19. Each CDR3 is given with its conserved first and last residue. The D gene is left open where the match is weak. Part of the rows lack a size; the others show once, few, many or a class for expanded clones.

J: TRBJ2-1; D: -; V: TRBV7-2; size: -; CDR3: CASSLVSVSYNEQFF; DNA: TGTGCCAGCAGCTTAGTTAGCGTCTCCTACAATGAGCAGTTCTTC
J: TRBJ2-3; D: TRBD2; V: TRBV5-1; size: once; CDR3: CASSLVGLAGLADTQYF; DNA: TGCGCCAGCAGCTTGGTGGGACTAGCGGGACTCGCAGATACGCAGTATTTT
J: TRBJ2-7; D: TRBD2; V: TRBV4-3; size: -; CDR3: CASSQDITSGSFPYEQYF; DNA: TGCGCCAGCAGCCAAGATATAACTAGCGGGAGTTTCCCCTACGAGCAGTACTTC
J: TRBJ1-2; D: -; V: TRBV5-5; size: -; CDR3: CASSLMGQGSHYGYTF; DNA: TGTGCCAGCAGCTTGATGGGTCAGGGGTCCCACTATGGCTACACCTTC
J: TRBJ1-5; D: TRBD1; V: TRBV19; size: -; CDR3: CASTDPQGIGNQPQHF; DNA: TGTGCCAGTACCGACCCACAGGGGATAGGCAATCAGCCCCAGCATTTT
J: TRBJ1-2; D: TRBD1; V: TRBV10-3; size: -; CDR3: CAMSGQEKTNYGYTF; DNA: TGTGCCATGTCGGGACAGGAGAAAACTAACTATGGCTACACCTTC
J: TRBJ2-3; D: -; V: TRBV5-6; size: -; CDR3: CASSAVLSGTSTDTQYF; DNA: TGTGCCAGCAGCGCAGTATTATCCGGGACTAGCACAGATACGCAGTATTTT
J: TRBJ1-1; D: -; V: TRBV27; size: -; CDR3: CASSRSGVNTEAFF; DNA: TGTGCCAGCAGTCGATCAGGGGTGAACACTGAAGCTTTCTTT
J: TRBJ2-5; D: TRBD2; V: TRBV7-2; size: -; CDR3: CASSLYAASGSQETQYF; DNA: TGTGCCAGCAGCTTATATGCGGCTAGCGGCTCCCAAGAGACCCAGTACTTC
J: TRBJ1-1; D: -; V: TRBV5-5; size: -; CDR3: CASSVMNTEAFF; DNA: TGTGCCAGCAGCGTAATGAACACTGAAGCTTTCTTT
J: TRBJ2-7; D: -; V: TRBV5-1; size: -; CDR3: CATRSDSWTYEQYF; DNA: TGCGCCACCCGATCGGACAGTTGGACCTACGAGCAGTACTTC
J: TRBJ2-1; D: -; V: TRBV4-2; size: -; CDR3: CASSPIADSYNEQFF; DNA: TGTGCCAGCAGCCCCATAGCGGACTCCTACAATGAGCAGTTCTTC
J: TRBJ1-1; D: -; V: TRBV12-3/TRBV12-4; size: -; CDR3: CASSFQGQTEAFF; DNA: TGTGCCAGCAGTTTTCAGGGTCAGACTGAAGCTTTCTTT
J: TRBJ1-4; D: -; V: TRBV19; size: -; CDR3: CASSIWRKGATNEKLFF; DNA: TGTGCCAGTAGTATATGGAGAAAAGGGGCAACTAATGAAAAACTGTTTTTT
J: TRBJ1-5; D: TRBD1; V: TRBV7-9; size: -; CDR3: CASSSGHGTGNQPQHF; DNA: TGTGCCAGCAGCTCCGGGCACGGGACAGGCAATCAGCCCCAGCATTTT
J: TRBJ2-7; D: -; V: TRBV6-5; size: -; CDR3: CASRHLNGASYEQYF; DNA: TGTGCCAGCAGGCATTTAAACGGAGCCTCCTACGAGCAGTACTTC
J: TRBJ2-5; D: TRBD2; V: TRBV7-2; size: -; CDR3: CASSWGLAGGGETQYF; DNA: TGTGCCAGCAGCTGGGGACTAGCGGGAGGAGGTGAGACCCAGTACTTC
J: TRBJ1-5; D: TRBD1; V: TRBV7-9; size: -; CDR3: CASSPGTGRSNQPQHF; DNA: TGTGCCAGCAGCCCGGGGACAGGGCGTAGCAATCAGCCCCAGCATTTT
J: TRBJ2-2; D: TRBD2; V: TRBV2; size: -; CDR3: CASSGDGLAGGAGELFF; DNA: TGTGCCAGCAGTGGTGACGGACTAGCGGGGGGAGCCGGGGAGCTGTTTTTT
J: TRBJ2-3; D: TRBD1; V: TRBV5-6; size: once; CDR3: CASSALGQGSTDTQYF; DNA: TGTGCCAGCAGCGCCCTAGGACAGGGAAGCACAGATACGCAGTATTTT
J: TRBJ2-1; D: TRBD2; V: TRBV7-9; size: -; CDR3: CASSSGAGGPNEQFF; DNA: TGTGCCAGCAGCTCAGGAGCGGGAGGGCCTAATGAGCAGTTCTTC
J: TRBJ2-7; D: -; V: TRBV29-1; size: once; CDR3: CSVVEGPGEQYF; DNA: TGCAGCGTTGTGGAGGGCCCCGGCGAGCAGTACTTC
J: TRBJ2-5; D: TRBD2; V: TRBV3-1/TRBV3-2; size: -; CDR3: CASTLKRGSGRAGRRETQYF; DNA: TGTGCCAGCACCCTAAAGAGAGGTAGCGGGAGGGCCGGTCGACGGGAGACCCAGTACTTC
J: TRBJ2-3; D: -; V: TRBV4-1; size: -; CDR3: CASSQVGSPDTQYF; DNA: TGCGCCAGCAGCCAAGTAGGGAGCCCAGATACGCAGTATTTT
J: TRBJ2-7; D: -; V: TRBV2; size: -; CDR3: CATKRDSASYEQYF; DNA: TGTGCCACCAAGCGAGACAGTGCTTCCTACGAGCAGTACTTC
J: TRBJ2-3; D: TRBD1; V: TRBV6-1; size: -; CDR3: CASSDLRGQGSTDTQYF; DNA: TGTGCCAGCAGTGACCTTCGAGGACAGGGTAGCACAGATACGCAGTATTTT
J: TRBJ1-5; D: -; V: TRBV6-5; size: -; CDR3: CASSYGAGANQPQHF; DNA: TGTGCCAGCAGTTACGGGGCAGGGGCTAATCAGCCCCAGCATTTT
J: TRBJ2-3; D: -; V: TRBV2; size: once; CDR3: CASSGGDSSPTQYF; DNA: TGTGCCAGCAGTGGGGGGGACAGTTCTCCTACGCAGTATTTT
J: TRBJ2-7; D: TRBD2; V: TRBV5-1; size: -; CDR3: CASSTWTSGSHEQYF; DNA: TGCGCCAGCAGCACGTGGACTAGCGGGAGCCACGAGCAGTACTTC
J: TRBJ2-5; D: -; V: TRBV2; size: -; CDR3: CASSWTVRETQYF; DNA: TGTGCCAGCAGTTGGACAGTGAGGGAGACCCAGTACTTC
J: TRBJ1-2; D: TRBD1; V: TRBV3-1/TRBV3-2; size: -; CDR3: CASSQTGAGYTF; DNA: TGTGCCAGCAGCCAGACAGGGGCAGGCTACACCTTC
J: TRBJ2-7; D: TRBD2; V: TRBV5-5; size: -; CDR3: CASSPLTGGGEQYF; DNA: TGTGCCAGCAGCCCGCTGACGGGGGGGGGAGAGCAGTACTTC
J: TRBJ2-1; D: TRBD2; V: TRBV7-8; size: -; CDR3: CASSEYSGGYNEQFF; DNA: TGTGCCAGCAGTGAATATTCGGGGGGCTACAATGAGCAGTTCTTC
J: TRBJ1-2; D: -; V: TRBV28; size: once; CDR3: CASSLSGFNYGYTF; DNA: TGTGCCAGCAGTCTGTCCGGGTTTAACTATGGCTACACCTTC
J: TRBJ2-7; D: TRBD1; V: TRBV6-4; size: -; CDR3: CASSEPDRVHYEQYF; DNA: TGTGCCAGCAGTGAACCCGACAGGGTCCACTACGAGCAGTACTTC
J: TRBJ1-3; D: -; V: TRBV3-1/TRBV3-2; size: -; CDR3: CASSQGGRIGNTIYF; DNA: TGTGCCAGCAGCCAAGGGGGCAGGATTGGAAACACCATATATTTT
J: TRBJ2-1; D: TRBD2; V: TRBV28; size: -; CDR3: CASFLTSGTYNEQFF; DNA: TGTGCCAGCTTCCTTACTAGCGGTACCTACAATGAGCAGTTCTTC
J: TRBJ2-7; D: -; V: TRBV11-2; size: -; CDR3: CASSLDPPGYEQYF; DNA: TGTGCCAGCAGCTTAGACCCTCCAGGGTACGAGCAGTACTTC
J: TRBJ2-3; D: TRBD2; V: TRBV4-3; size: -; CDR3: CASSRDYRTSGDTQYF; DNA: TGCGCCAGCAGTCGGGACTACCGCACAAGCGGAGATACGCAGTATTTT
J: TRBJ2-5; D: -; V: TRBV3-1/TRBV3-2; size: -; CDR3: CASSPTPGTQETQYF; DNA: TGTGCCAGCAGCCCGACACCGGGAACCCAAGAGACCCAGTACTTC
J: TRBJ2-5; D: -; V: TRBV5-5; size: -; CDR3: CASSLAIQEQETQYF; DNA: TGTGCCAGCAGCTTGGCCATTCAGGAACAAGAGACCCAGTACTTC
J: TRBJ2-3; D: TRBD2; V: TRBV3-1/TRBV3-2; size: -; CDR3: CASSASGSADTQYF; DNA: TGTGCCAGCAGCGCTAGCGGGAGCGCAGATACGCAGTATTTT
J: TRBJ2-7; D: TRBD2; V: TRBV4-3; size: -; CDR3: CASSQSSGTSGYEQYF; DNA: TGCGCCAGCAGCCAATCCTCCGGGACTAGTGGCTACGAGCAGTACTTC
J: TRBJ2-4; D: -; V: TRBV7-9; size: -; CDR3: CASSPLGGSGTKNIQYF; DNA: TGTGCCAGCAGCCCCCTAGGAGGTAGCGGAACCAAAAACATTCAGTACTTC
J: TRBJ2-4; D: TRBD2; V: TRBV3-1/TRBV3-2; size: -; CDR3: CASSQASGGGTNIQYF; DNA: TGTGCCAGCAGCCAAGCTAGCGGGGGTGGGACAAACATTCAGTACTTC
J: TRBJ2-5; D: -; V: TRBV11-1; size: -; CDR3: CASSVRRRAGETQYF; DNA: TGTGCCAGCAGCGTTCGTCGGAGGGCCGGGGAGACCCAGTACTTC
J: TRBJ1-3; D: -; V: TRBV19; size: once; CDR3: CASSITSMGGSGNTIYF; DNA: TGTGCCAGTAGTATCACCTCCATGGGGGGCTCTGGAAACACCATATATTTT
J: TRBJ1-3; D: -; V: TRBV28; size: -; CDR3: CASSFPGNPGNTIYF; DNA: TGTGCCAGCAGTTTTCCGGGGAACCCTGGAAACACCATATATTTT
J: TRBJ2-7; D: TRBD1; V: TRBV27; size: -; CDR3: CASSSLRYQITGGKAYEQYF; DNA: TGTGCCAGCAGCTCTTTAAGGTACCAAATCACAGGGGGCAAGGCCTACGAGCAGTACTTC
J: TRBJ2-1; D: TRBD2; V: TRBV5-8; size: -; CDR3: CASSLPTSGIGNEQFF; DNA: TGTGCCAGCAGCTTGCCGACTAGCGGGATAGGGAATGAGCAGTTCTTC
J: TRBJ2-1; D: TRBD2; V: TRBV3-1/TRBV3-2; size: -; CDR3: CASSQAGGPNEQFF; DNA: TGTGCCAGCAGCCAAGCGGGAGGGCCAAATGAGCAGTTCTTC
J: TRBJ2-7; D: TRBD1; V: TRBV28; size: -; CDR3: CASRNPQGWDEQYF; DNA: TGTGCCAGCAGGAACCCACAGGGGTGGGACGAGCAGTACTTC
J: TRBJ1-6; D: TRBD1; V: TRBV28; size: -; CDR3: CAHKGGQHNSPLHF; DNA: TGTGCCCACAAAGGGGGACAGCATAATTCACCCCTCCACTTT
J: TRBJ2-7; D: -; V: TRBV11-2; size: -; CDR3: CASSRFGGTTYEQYF; DNA: TGTGCCAGCAGCCGATTCGGCGGGACGACCTACGAGCAGTACTTC
J: TRBJ2-6; D: -; V: TRBV5-4; size: -; CDR3: CASSRDISASGANVLTF; DNA: TGTGCCAGCAGCAGGGACATTTCCGCCTCTGGGGCCAACGTCCTGACTTTC
J: TRBJ2-7; D: -; V: TRBV15; size: -; CDR3: CATSRDSGYEQYF; DNA: TGTGCCACCAGCAGAGATTCGGGTTACGAGCAGTACTTC
J: TRBJ1-1; D: -; V: TRBV19; size: -; CDR3: CASSIRGGNTEAFF; DNA: TGTGCCAGTAGTATCAGGGGTGGGAACACTGAAGCTTTCTTT